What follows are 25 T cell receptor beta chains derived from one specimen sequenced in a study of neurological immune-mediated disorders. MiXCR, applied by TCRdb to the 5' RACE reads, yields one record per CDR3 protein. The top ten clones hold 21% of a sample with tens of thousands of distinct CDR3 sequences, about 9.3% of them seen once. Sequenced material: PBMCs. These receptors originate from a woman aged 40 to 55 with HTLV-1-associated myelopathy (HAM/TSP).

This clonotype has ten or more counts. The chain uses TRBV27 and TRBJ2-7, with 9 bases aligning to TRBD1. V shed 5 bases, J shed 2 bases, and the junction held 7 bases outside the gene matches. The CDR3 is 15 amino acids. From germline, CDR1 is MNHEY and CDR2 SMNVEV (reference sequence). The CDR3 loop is CASSHAGTGTYEQYF. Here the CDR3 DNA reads TGTGCCAGCAGTCACGCCGGGACAGGGACCTACGAGCAGTACTTC.

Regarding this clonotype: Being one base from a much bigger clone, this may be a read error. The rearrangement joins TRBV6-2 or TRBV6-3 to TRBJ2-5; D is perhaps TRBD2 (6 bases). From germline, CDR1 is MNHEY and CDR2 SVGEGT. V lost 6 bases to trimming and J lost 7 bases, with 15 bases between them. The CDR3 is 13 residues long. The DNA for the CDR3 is TGTGCCAGCAGAAATAGCGGTTTGGGGACCCAGTACTTC. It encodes CASRNSGLGTQYF.

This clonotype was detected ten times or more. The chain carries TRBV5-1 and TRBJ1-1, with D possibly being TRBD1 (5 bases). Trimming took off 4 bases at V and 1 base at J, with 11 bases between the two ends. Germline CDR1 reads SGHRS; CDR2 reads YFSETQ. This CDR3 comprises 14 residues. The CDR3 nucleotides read TGCGCCAGCAGCGTCTTTGACAGGAACACTGAAGCTTTCTTT. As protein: CASSVFDRNTEAFF.

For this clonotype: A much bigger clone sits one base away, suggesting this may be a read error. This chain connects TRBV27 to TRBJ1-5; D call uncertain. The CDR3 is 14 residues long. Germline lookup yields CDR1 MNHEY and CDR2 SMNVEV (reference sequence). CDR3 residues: CASSLSYGNQPKHF. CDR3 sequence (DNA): TGTGCCAGCAGTTTAAGTTATGGGAATCAGCCCAAGCATTTT.

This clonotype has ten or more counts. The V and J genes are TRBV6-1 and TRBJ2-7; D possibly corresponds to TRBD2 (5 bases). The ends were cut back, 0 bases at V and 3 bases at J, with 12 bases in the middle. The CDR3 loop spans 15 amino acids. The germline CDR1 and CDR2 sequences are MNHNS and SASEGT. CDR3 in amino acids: CASSEALARNYEQYF. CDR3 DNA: TGTGCCAGCAGTGAAGCGCTAGCAAGAAACTACGAGCAGTACTTC.

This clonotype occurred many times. CDR3: CASSRGRVYEQYF. Written as DNA, the CDR3 is TGTGCCAGCAGCCGGGGGCGCGTCTACGAGCAGTACTTC. This chain links TRBV5-6 with TRBJ2-7; D might be TRBD1 or TRBD2, each matching 6 bases. CDR1 and CDR2 (germline): SGHDT, YYEEEE. Trimming took 4 bases from V and 3 from J, leaving 11 bases between them. The CDR3 sequence is 13 residues long.

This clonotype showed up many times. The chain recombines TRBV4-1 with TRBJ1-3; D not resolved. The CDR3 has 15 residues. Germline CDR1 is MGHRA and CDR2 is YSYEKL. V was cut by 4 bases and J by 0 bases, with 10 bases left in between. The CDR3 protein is CASSPFGSSGNTIYF. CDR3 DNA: TGCGCCAGCAGCCCCTTCGGGAGCTCTGGAAACACCATATATTTT.

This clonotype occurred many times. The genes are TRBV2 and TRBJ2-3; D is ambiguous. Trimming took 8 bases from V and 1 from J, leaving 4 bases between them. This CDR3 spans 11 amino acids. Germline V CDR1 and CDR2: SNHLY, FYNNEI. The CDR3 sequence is CASGGTDTQYF. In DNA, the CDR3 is TGTGCCAGCGGGGGCACAGATACGCAGTATTTT. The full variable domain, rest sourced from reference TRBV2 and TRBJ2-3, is EPEVTQTPSHQVTQMGQEVILRCVPISNHLYFYWYRQILGQKVEFLVSFYNNEISEKSEIFDDQFSVERPDGSNFTLKIRSTKLEDSAMYFCASGGTDTQYFGPGTRLTVL.

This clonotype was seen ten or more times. CDR3 in amino acids: CASSQVLANEQFF. CDR3 bases: TGCGCCAGCAGCCAAGTTTTGGCCAATGAGCAGTTCTTC. J is TRBJ2-1 and V is TRBV4-1; no clear D. Per the germline V gene, CDR1 is MGHRA and CDR2 is YSYEKL. This CDR3 is built from 13 residues. Trimming removed 1 base from V and 6 bases from J, with 7 bases in between.

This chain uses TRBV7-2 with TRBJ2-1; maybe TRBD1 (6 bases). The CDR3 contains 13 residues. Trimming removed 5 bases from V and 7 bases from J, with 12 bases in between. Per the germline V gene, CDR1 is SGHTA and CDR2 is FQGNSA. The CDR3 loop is CASSLDRTNEQFF. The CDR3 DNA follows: TGTGCCAGCAGCCTCGACAGGACGAATGAGCAGTTCTTC.

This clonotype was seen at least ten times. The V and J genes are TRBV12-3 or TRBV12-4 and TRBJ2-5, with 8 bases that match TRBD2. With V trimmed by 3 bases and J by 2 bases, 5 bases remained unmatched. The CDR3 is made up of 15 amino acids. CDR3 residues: CASSFSRGDQETQYF. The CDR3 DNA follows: TGTGCCAGCAGTTTCTCGCGGGGGGATCAAGAGACCCAGTACTTC.

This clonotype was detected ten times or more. The CDR3 sequence is CSAFLLAGGKSDTQYF. Written as DNA, the CDR3 is TGCAGTGCTTTCCTACTAGCGGGGGGTAAATCAGATACGCAGTATTTT. V is TRBV20-1 and J is TRBJ2-3, with 12 bases aligning to TRBD2. The CDR3 length is 16 residues. The germline V gene has CDR1 DFQATT and CDR2 SNEGSKA (reference sequence). J lost 4 bases, V lost 5 bases, and 10 bases had no gene match.

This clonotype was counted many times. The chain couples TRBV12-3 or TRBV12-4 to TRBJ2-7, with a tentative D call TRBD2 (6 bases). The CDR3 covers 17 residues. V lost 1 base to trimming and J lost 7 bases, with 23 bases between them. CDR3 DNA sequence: TGTGCCAGCAGTTTAGATCAGGGAGGCCCGCCAGGAAAGGAGCAGTACTTC. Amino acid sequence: CASSLDQGGPPGKEQYF.

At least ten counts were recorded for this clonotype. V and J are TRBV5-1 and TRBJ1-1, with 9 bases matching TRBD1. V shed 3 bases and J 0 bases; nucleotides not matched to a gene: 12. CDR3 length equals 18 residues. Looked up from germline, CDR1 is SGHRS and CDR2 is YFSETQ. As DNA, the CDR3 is TGCGCCAGCAGCTCGCCCCCCGGGACAGGGCTGATGAACACTGAAGCTTTCTTT. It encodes CASSSPPGTGLMNTEAFF.

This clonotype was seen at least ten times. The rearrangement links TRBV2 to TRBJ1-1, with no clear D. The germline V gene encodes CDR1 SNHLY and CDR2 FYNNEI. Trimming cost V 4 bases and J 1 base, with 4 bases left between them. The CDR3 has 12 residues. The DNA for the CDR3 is TGTGCCAGCAGTGCAGGGAACACTGAAGCTTTCTTT. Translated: CASSAGNTEAFF.

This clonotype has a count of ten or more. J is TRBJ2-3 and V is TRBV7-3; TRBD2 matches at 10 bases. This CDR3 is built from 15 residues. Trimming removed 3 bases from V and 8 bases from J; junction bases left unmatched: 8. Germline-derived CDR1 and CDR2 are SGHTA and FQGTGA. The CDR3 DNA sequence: TGTGCCAGCAGCTTGGAGGCTAGCGGGGGTGGTACGCAGTATTTT. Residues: CASSLEASGGGTQYF.

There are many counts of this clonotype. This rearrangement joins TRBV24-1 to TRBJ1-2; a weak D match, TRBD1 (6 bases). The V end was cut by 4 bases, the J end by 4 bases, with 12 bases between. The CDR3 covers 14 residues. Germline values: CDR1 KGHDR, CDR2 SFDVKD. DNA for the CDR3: TGTGCCACCAGTGACTCGACAGGCGCCTATGGCTACACCTTC. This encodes CATSDSTGAYGYTF.

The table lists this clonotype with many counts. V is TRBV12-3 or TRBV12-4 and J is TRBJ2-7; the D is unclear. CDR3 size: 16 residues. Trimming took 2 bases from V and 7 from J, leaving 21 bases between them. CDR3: CASSLRNPPPFREQYF. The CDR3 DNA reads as TGTGCCAGCAGTTTACGAAATCCCCCCCCGTTTAGAGAGCAGTACTTC.

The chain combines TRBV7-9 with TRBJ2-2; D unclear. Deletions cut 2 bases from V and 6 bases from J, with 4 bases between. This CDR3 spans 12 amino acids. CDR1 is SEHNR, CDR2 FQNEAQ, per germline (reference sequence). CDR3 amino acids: CASSLKAGELFF. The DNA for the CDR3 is TGTGCCAGCAGCTTAAAGGCCGGGGAGCTGTTTTTT.

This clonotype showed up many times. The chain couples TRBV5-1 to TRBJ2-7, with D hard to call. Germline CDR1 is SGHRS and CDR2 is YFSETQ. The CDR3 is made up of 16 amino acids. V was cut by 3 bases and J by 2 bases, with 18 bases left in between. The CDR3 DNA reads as TGCGCCAGCAGCTATCAATTATTCGAGGACCCCTACGAGCAGTACTTC. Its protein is CASSYQLFEDPYEQYF.

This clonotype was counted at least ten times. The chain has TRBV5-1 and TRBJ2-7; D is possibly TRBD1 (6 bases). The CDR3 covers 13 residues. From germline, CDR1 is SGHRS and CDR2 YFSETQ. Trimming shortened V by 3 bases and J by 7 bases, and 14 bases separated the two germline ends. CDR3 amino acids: CASSSREGGEQYF. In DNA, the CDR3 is TGCGCCAGCAGCTCTAGGGAAGGGGGAGAGCAGTACTTC.

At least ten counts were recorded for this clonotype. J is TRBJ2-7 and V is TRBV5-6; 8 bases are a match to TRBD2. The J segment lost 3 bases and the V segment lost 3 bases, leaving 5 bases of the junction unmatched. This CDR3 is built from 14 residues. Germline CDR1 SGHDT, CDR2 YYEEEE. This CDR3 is CASSSYGTSYEQYF. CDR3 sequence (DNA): TGTGCCAGCAGCTCCTACGGGACTAGCTACGAGCAGTACTTC.

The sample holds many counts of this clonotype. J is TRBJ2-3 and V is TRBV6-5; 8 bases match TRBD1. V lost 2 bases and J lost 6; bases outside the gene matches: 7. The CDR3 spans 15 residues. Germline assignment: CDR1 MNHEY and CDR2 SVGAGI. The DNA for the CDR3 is TGTGCCAGCAGTTACACCCAGGGGGCGGAGGATACGCAGTATTTT. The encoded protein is CASSYTQGAEDTQYF.

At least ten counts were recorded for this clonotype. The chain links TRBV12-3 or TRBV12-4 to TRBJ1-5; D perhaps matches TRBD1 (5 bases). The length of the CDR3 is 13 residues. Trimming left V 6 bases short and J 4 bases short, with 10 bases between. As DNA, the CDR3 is TGTGCCAGCAGCTTGTCAGGGAATCAGCCCCAGCATTTT. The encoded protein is CASSLSGNQPQHF.

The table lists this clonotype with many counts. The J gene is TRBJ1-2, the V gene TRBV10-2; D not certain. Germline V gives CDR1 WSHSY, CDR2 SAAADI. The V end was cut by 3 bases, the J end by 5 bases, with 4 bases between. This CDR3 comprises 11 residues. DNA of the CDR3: TGCGCCAGCAGTGATTCTTATGGCTACACCTTC. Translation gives CASSDSYGYTF.